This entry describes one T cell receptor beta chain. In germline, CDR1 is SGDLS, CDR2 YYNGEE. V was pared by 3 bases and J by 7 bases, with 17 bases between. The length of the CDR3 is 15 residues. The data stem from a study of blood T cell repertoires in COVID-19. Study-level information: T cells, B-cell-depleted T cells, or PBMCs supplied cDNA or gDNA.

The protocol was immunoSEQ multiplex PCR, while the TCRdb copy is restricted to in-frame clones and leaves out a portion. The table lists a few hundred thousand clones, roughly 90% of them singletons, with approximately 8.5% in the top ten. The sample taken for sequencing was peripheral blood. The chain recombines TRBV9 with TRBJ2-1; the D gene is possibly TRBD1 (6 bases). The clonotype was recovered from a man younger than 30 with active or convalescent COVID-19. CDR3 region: CASSDFRDTQNEQFF. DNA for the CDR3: TGTGCCAGCAGCGACTTCCGGGACACCCAGAATGAGCAGTTCTTC.